This T cell receptor beta chain was identified during a study of T cell changes during pregnancy in multiple sclerosis. Assay used: immunoSEQ multiplex PCR; TCRdb lists only in-frame clones, some missing. The table records roughly 72,000 clones, 85% to 95% of them present only once. Per the germline V gene, CDR1 is SNHLY and CDR2 is FYNNEI. Losses at the gene ends were 6 bases for V and 1 base for J; bases not matched to a gene: 6. The CDR3 is 16 residues long. This clone was detected only once. The chain carries TRBV2 and TRBJ2-3; TRBD2 matches at 11 bases. This clonotype originated in a female donor with multiple sclerosis, enrolled in a pregnancy study. This sample comprised CD4+ T cells from peripheral blood mononuclear cells, obtained before pregnancy. CDR3 loop: CASSARTSGRTDTQYF. The DNA for the CDR3 is TGTGCCAGCAGCGCTCGGACTAGCGGGCGCACAGATACGCAGTATTTT.